This T cell receptor (beta chain) was found in a study of shared clonotypes between healthy human individuals. Study-wide results and caveats: Shared clonotypes: 4.5% to 5% naive CD4, about 3.5% naive CD8, about 2.2% memory CD4, approximately 0.41% memory CD8. Sorted-subset sequencing, rarefaction showed, was incomplete despite large depth. Clonotypes which were not shared had lower generation probabilities than clonotypes that all four donors shared.

The ends were cut back, 3 bases at V and 2 bases at J, with 12 bases in the middle. CDR3 length: 15 residues. Looked up from germline, CDR1 is SGHTA and CDR2 is FQGNSA. Sequencing used immunoSEQ multiplex PCR; TCRdb keeps in-frame clones, though not all of them. Here the sample spans some 500,000 clones, about 96% being singletons. The study separated CD4+ cells into CD45RA+ naive and CD45RA-negative memory subsets. Details on this clone: Its specificity is unknown.

The origin of this receptor is a woman aged 30 to 39 in good health. This chain joins TRBV7-2 and TRBJ2-3; D is undetermined. The sequenced material came from naive CD4+ T cells sorted from blood. Subset specified: CD45RA+ positively selected. In nucleotides, the CDR3 is TGTGCCAGCAGCTTCGAAGGAAGGTACACAGATACGCAGTATTTT. Residues: CASSFEGRYTDTQYF.